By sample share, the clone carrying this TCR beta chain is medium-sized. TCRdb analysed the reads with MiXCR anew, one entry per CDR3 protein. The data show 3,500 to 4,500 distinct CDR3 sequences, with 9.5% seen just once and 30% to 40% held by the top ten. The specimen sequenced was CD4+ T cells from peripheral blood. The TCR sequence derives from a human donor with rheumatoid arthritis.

The CDR3 reads CSARTTGGWTEAFF. The CDR3 DNA is TGCAGTGCTAGAACGACAGGGGGTTGGACTGAAGCTTTCTTT. The chain recombines TRBV20-1 with TRBJ1-1; TRBD1 agrees at 9 bases. Per germline, CDR1 DFQATT and CDR2 SNEGSKA (reference sequence). This CDR3 has 14 amino acids. Unmatched junction bases numbered 6, after V lost 2 bases and J lost 5 bases.